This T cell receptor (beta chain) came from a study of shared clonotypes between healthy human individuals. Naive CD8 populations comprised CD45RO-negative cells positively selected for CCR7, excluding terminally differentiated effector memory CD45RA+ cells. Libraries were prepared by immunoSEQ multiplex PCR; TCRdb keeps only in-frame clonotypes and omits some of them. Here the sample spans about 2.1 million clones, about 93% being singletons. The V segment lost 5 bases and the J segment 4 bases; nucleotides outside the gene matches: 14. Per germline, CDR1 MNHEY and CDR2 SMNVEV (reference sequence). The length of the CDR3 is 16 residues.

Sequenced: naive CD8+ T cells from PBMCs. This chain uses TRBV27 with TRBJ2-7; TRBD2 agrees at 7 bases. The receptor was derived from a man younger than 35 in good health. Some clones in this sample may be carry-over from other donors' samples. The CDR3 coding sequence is TGTGCCAGCAGTCCACTTGTGGGAGGGCGCGTTTACGAGCAGTACTTC. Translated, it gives CASSPLVGGRVYEQYF.